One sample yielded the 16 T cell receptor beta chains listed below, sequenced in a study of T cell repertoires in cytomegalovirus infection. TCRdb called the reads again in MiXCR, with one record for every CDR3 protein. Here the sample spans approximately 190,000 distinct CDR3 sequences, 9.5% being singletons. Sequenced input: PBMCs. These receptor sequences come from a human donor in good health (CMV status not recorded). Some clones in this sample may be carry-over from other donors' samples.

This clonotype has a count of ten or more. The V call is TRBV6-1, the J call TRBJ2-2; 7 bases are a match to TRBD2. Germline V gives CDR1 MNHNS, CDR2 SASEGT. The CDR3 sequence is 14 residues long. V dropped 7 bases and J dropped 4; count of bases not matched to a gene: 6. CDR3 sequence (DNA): TGTGCCAGCAAAGGCGGGAGCGCCACCGGGGAGCTGTTTTTT. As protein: CASKGGSATGELFF.

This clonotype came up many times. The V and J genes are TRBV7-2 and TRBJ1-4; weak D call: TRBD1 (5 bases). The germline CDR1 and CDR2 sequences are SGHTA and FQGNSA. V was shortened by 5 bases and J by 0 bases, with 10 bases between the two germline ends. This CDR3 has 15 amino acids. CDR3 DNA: TGTGCCAGCAGCCCAACAGGAGCAACTAATGAAAAACTGTTTTTT. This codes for CASSPTGATNEKLFF. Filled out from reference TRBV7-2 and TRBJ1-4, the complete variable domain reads GAGVSQSPSNKVTEKGKDVELRCDPISGHTALYWYRQSLGQGLEFLIYFQGNSAPDKSGLPSDRFSAERTGGSVSTLTIQRTQQEDSAVYLCASSPTGATNEKLFFGSGTQLSVL.

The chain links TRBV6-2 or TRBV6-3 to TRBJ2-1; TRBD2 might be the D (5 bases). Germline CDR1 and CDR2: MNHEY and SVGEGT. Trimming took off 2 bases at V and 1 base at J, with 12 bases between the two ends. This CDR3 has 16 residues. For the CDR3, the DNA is TGTGCCAGCAGTTACGGCGGGCTAACTTCCTACAATGAGCAGTTCTTC. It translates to CASSYGGLTSYNEQFF.

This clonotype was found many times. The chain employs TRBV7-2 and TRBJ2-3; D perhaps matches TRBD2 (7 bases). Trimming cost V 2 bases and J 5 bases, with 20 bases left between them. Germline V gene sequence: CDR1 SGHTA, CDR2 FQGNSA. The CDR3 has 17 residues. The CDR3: CASSLYVGGAQGDTQYF. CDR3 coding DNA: TGTGCCAGCAGCTTATACGTTGGGGGGGCCCAGGGAGATACGCAGTATTTT.

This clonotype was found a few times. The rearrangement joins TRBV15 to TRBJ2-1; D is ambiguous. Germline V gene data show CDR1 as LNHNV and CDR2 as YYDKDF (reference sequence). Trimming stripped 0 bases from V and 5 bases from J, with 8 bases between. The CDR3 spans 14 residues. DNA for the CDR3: TGTGCCACCAGCAGAGAGTACTTGAACAATGAGCAGTTCTTC. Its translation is CATSREYLNNEQFF.

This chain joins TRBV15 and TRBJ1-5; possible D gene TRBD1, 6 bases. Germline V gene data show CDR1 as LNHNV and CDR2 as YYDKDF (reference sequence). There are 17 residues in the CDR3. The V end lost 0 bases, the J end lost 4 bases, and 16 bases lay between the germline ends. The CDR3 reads CATSRDGAGAGNQPQHF. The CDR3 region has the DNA TGTGCCACCAGCAGAGATGGGGCAGGGGCGGGAAATCAGCCCCAGCATTTT.

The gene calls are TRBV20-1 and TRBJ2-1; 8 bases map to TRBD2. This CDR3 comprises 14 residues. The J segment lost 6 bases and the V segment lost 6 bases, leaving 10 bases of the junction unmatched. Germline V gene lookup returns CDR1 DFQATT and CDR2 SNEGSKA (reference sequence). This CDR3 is CSAEPGTSSNEQFF. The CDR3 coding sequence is TGCAGTGCCGAACCCGGGACTAGTAGCAATGAGCAGTTCTTC.

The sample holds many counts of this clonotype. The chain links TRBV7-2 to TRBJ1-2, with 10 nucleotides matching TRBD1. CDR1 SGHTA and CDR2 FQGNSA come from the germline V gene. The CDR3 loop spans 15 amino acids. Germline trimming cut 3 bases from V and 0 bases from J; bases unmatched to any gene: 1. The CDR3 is CASSFGTGANYGYTF. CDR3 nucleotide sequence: TGTGCCAGCAGCTTCGGGACAGGGGCTAACTATGGCTACACCTTC.

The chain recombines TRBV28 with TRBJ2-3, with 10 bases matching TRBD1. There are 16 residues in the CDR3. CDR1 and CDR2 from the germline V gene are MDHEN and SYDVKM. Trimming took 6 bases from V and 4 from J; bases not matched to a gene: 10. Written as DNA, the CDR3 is TGTGCCAGCAGCCGTAGTGTGGGACAGGGGTCAGATACGCAGTATTTT. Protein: CASSRSVGQGSDTQYF.

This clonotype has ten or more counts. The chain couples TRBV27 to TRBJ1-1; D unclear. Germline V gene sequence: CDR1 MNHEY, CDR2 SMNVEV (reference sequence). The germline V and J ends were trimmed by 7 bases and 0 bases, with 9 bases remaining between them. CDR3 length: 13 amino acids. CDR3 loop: CASKGSVNTEAFF. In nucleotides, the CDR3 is TGTGCCAGCAAGGGCAGTGTGAACACTGAAGCTTTCTTT.

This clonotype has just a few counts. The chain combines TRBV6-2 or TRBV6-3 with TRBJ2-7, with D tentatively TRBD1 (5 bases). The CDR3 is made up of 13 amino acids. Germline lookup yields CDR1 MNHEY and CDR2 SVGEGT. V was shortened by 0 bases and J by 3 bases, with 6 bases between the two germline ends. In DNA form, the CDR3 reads TGTGCCAGCAGTTACTCCGACAGCTACGAGCAGTACTTC. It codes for CASSYSDSYEQYF.

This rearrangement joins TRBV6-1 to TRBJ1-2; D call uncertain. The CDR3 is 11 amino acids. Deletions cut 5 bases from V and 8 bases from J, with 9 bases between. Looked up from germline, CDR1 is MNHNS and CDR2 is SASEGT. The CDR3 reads CASSYKEGYTF. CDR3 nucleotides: TGTGCCAGCAGTTACAAGGAGGGCTACACCTTC.

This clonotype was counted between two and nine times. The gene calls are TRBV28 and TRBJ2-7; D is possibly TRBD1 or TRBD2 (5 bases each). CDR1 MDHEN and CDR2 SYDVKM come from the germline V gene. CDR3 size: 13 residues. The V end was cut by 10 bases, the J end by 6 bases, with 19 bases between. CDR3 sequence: CATEGTVAGEQYF. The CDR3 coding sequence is TGTGCCACCGAAGGGACGGTCGCGGGCGAGCAGTACTTC.

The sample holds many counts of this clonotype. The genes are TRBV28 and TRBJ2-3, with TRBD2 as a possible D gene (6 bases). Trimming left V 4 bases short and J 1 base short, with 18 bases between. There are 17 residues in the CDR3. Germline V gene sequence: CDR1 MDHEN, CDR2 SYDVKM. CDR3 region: CASSSSITWGGTDTQYF. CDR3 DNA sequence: TGTGCCAGCAGTTCAAGTATTACGTGGGGGGGCACAGATACGCAGTATTTT.

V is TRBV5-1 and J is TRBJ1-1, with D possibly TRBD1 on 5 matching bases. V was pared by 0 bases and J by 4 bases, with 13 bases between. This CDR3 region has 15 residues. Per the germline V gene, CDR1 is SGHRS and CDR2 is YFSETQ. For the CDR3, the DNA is TGCGCCAGCAGCTTGGACGGGACTCGGGGCACTGAAGCTTTCTTT. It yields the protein CASSLDGTRGTEAFF.

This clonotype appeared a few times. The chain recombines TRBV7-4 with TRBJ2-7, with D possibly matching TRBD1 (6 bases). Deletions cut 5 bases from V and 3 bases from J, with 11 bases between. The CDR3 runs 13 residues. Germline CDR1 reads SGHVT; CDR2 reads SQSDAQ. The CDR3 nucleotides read TGTGCCAGCAGCCGGGGACACCTCTACGAGCAGTACTTC. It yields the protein CASSRGHLYEQYF.